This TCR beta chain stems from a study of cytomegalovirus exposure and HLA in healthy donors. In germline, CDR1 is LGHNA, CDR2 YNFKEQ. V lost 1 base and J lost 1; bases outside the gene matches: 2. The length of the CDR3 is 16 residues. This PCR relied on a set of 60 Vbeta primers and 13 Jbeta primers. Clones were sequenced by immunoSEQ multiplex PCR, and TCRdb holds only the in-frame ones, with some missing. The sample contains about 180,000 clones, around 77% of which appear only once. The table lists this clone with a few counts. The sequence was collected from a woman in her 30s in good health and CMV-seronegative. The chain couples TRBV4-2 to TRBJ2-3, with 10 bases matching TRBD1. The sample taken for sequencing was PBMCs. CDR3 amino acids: CASSQVGQGGTDTQYF. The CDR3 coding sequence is TGTGCCAGCAGCCAAGTCGGACAGGGGGGCACAGATACGCAGTATTTT.